This T cell receptor (beta chain) was obtained from a study of T cells in Graves' hyperthyroidism and ophthalmopathy. RNA transcripts provided the source from which TCR beta CDR3 regions were amplified. The study used the HTBI primer set for a first-round RT-PCR of the TCR CDR3. From the multiplex PCR reads, TCRdb called clonotypes with MiXCR, one entry per CDR3 protein. The table lists about 330,000 distinct CDR3 sequences, approximately 14% of them singletons. This receptor was identified in a woman aged 40 to 55 with Graves' ophthalmopathy. Sample: blood.

This CDR3 is CATSDLGAGTTGELFF. DNA of the CDR3: TGTGCCACCAGTGATTTAGGAGCGGGCACCACCGGGGAGCTGTTTTTT. The chain uses TRBV24-1 and TRBJ2-2; weak D call: TRBD2 (6 bases). The length of the CDR3 is 16 residues. Trimming pared 1 base from V and 4 bases from J, leaving 12 bases between. In germline, CDR1 is KGHDR, CDR2 SFDVKD.